This T cell receptor beta chain was sequenced during a study of neurological immune-mediated disorders. This clonotype came up many times. The antigen is undetermined. Study findings and constraints: The study phylogenetically grouped the repertoires of 18 of 34 multiple sclerosis patients into one related-CDR3 cluster, a possible signature. Multiple sclerosis patients had less TCR clonal expansion than even healthy controls, unlike HTLV-1-associated myelopathy.

V dropped 0 bases and J dropped 1; count of bases not matched to a gene: 4. The CDR3 consists of 19 residues. Germline lookup yields CDR1 LGHDT and CDR2 YNNKEL (reference sequence). The team produced cDNA through 5'RACE using 10-nucleotide random UMIs. TCRdb analysed the 5' RACE reads with MiXCR anew, one entry per CDR3 protein. The table shows 20,000 or so distinct CDR3 sequences, with about 2.5% occurring only once. PBMCs stored at -80 C, numbering 2 million, were the origin of the unsorted libraries. The rearrangement joins TRBV3-1 to TRBJ2-1, with 15 bases fitting TRBD2. Sequenced material: PBMCs. The sequence was obtained from a woman between 18 and 29 years old with multiple sclerosis. As DNA, the CDR3 is TGTGCCAGCAGCCAAGATCCCGGACTAGCGGGGGGGTCCTACAATGAGCAGTTCTTC. As protein: CASSQDPGLAGGSYNEQFF.